A single sample is the source of the 29 T cell receptor beta chains below, sequenced in a study of cytomegalovirus exposure and HLA in healthy donors. The PCR contained 60 Vbeta and 13 Jbeta primers. Clones were sequenced by immunoSEQ multiplex PCR, and TCRdb holds only the in-frame ones, with some missing. The sample lists 100,000 to 150,000 clones; roughly 80% were seen once. Sequences were obtained from PBMCs. These TCRs come from a woman aged 45-59 years in good health and CMV-seropositive.

This sequence joins TRBV30 and TRBJ2-7, with a possible D match to TRBD2 (7 bases). The CDR3 totals 12 residues. The germline V gene encodes CDR1 GTSNPN and CDR2 SVGIG (reference sequence). V was clipped by 6 bases and J by 0 bases, with 9 bases between them. The CDR3 reads CACGGPSYEQYF. CDR3 nucleotides: TGTGCCTGCGGGGGGCCCTCCTACGAGCAGTACTTC. The complete variable domain, with remaining parts taken from reference TRBV30 and TRBJ2-7, reads SQTIHQWPATLVQPVGSPLSLECTVEGTSNPNLYWYRQAAGRGLQLLFYSVGIGQISSEVPQNLSASRPQDRQFILSSKKLLLSDSGFYLCACGGPSYEQYFGPGTRLTVT.

The V gene is TRBV5-1, the J gene TRBJ2-5; a possible D gene is TRBD2 (6 bases). The better agreement between TRBJ2-7 and the DNA end casts doubt on the J call. The CDR3 is 14 amino acids. Germline CDR1 and CDR2: SGHRS and YFSETQ. CDR3 DNA: TGCGCCAGCAGCTGGGCGGGGTCGGGATACGAGCAGTACTTC. Protein sequence: CASSWAGSGYEQYF.

The CDR3 nucleotides read TGTGCCAGCAGCCAAGAGGGGACTAGCGGCTCCTACGAGCAGTACTTC. Protein: CASSQEGTSGSYEQYF. This chain uses TRBV4-2 with TRBJ2-7, with 11 bases fitting TRBD2. Germline values: CDR1 LGHNA, CDR2 YNFKEQ. CDR3 length: 16 residues. V was pared by 0 bases and J by 0 bases, with 1 base of the junction left unmatched.

This chain links TRBV15 with TRBJ2-5; weak D call: TRBD1 (5 bases). CDR1 is LNHNV, CDR2 YYDKDF, per germline (reference sequence). The CDR3 length is 16 residues. V gave up 2 bases and J gave up 5 bases, with 18 bases separating them. CDR3 sequence (DNA): TGTGCCACCAGCAGACCATCAATGAGTGGGGCTGAGACCCAGTACTTC. Its protein product is CATSRPSMSGAETQYF.

This clone was picked up a small number of times. The chain recombines TRBV10-3 with TRBJ1-2; D remains unclear. Germline V gives CDR1 ENHRY, CDR2 SYGVKD. V was cut by 7 bases and J by 1 base, with 7 bases left in between. The CDR3 is 12 residues long. The CDR3 coding sequence is TGTGCCATCAACCCGGGTAACTATGGCTACACCTTC. Translated, it gives CAINPGNYGYTF.

This chain connects TRBV29-1 to TRBJ2-7; D uncertain. The CDR3 sequence is 10 residues long. The germline V gene has CDR1 SQVTM and CDR2 ANQGSEA. Deletions cut 3 bases from V and 3 bases from J, with 3 bases between. CDR3 nucleotide sequence: TGCAGCGTTGACCACTACGAGCAGTACTTC. It specifies CSVDHYEQYF.

The chain recombines TRBV6-5 with TRBJ1-2, with D maybe TRBD1 (6 bases). The V end was cut by 5 bases, the J end by 2 bases, with 15 bases between. This CDR3 contains 15 residues. Per the germline V gene, CDR1 is MNHEY and CDR2 is SVGAGI. In nucleotides, the CDR3 is TGTGCCAGCAGTCAACTCAGACAGGTGAACTATGGCTACACCTTC. Protein sequence: CASSQLRQVNYGYTF.

The genes are TRBV11-2 and TRBJ2-5, with 9 bases matching TRBD2. The germline CDR1 and CDR2 sequences are SGHAT and FQNNGV. With V trimmed by 3 bases and J by 5 bases, 4 bases remained unmatched. This CDR3 has 14 residues. This CDR3 is CASSFSGRRETQYF. The CDR3 nucleotides read TGTGCCAGCAGCTTTAGCGGGAGAAGGGAGACCCAGTACTTC.

This sequence joins TRBV7-8 and TRBJ2-7, with D tentatively TRBD2 (5 bases). In germline, CDR1 is SGHVS, CDR2 FQNEAQ. The CDR3 sequence is 16 residues long. Trimming took off 2 bases at V and 7 bases at J, with 21 bases between the two ends. Here the CDR3 DNA reads TGTGCCAGCAGCTTAATTATAGTGACGGGGATGGGGGAGCAGTACTTC. It encodes CASSLIIVTGMGEQYF.

In this sample, this clone turned up a few times. The V call is TRBV4-2, the J call TRBJ2-7, with a tentative D call TRBD2 (5 bases). There are 14 residues in the CDR3. The ends were cut back, 1 base at V and 0 bases at J, with 7 bases in the middle. Germline-derived CDR1 and CDR2 are LGHNA and YNFKEQ. The CDR3 loop reads CASSQAEDSYEQYF. CDR3 bases: TGTGCCAGCAGCCAAGCGGAGGACTCCTACGAGCAGTACTTC.

The rearrangement uses TRBV18 and TRBJ1-3; D is unclear. V lost 5 bases, J lost 0 bases, and 14 bases lay in between. CDR1 and CDR2 from the germline V gene are KGHSH and LQKENI. CDR3 length: 16 amino acids. In DNA form, the CDR3 reads TGTGCCAGCTCATTAGCCACTATTGGCTCTGGAAACACCATATATTTT. Amino acid sequence: CASSLATIGSGNTIYF.

This rearrangement joins TRBV7-3 to TRBJ2-3; tentatively, D is TRBD2 (6 bases). Looked up from germline, CDR1 is SGHTA and CDR2 is FQGTGA. The CDR3 spans 14 residues. Trimming stripped 2 bases from V and 3 bases from J, with 9 bases between. The CDR3 nucleotides are TGTGCCAGCAGCTTATCTAGCGCAACAGATACGCAGTATTTT. Amino acid sequence: CASSLSSATDTQYF.

This clone was counted a few times. The chain links TRBV7-8 to TRBJ2-7; tentative D call: TRBD2 (5 bases). V was clipped by 0 bases and J by 3 bases, with 24 bases between them. In germline, CDR1 is SGHVS, CDR2 FQNEAQ. This CDR3 comprises 19 residues. Here the CDR3 reads CASSLALIGLGMGNYEQYF. In nucleotides, the CDR3 is TGTGCCAGCAGCTTAGCACTGATTGGTCTCGGGATGGGGAACTACGAGCAGTACTTC.

This chain links TRBV7-3 with TRBJ2-3, with D possibly being TRBD1 (6 bases). This CDR3 is built from 14 residues. V was shortened by 4 bases and J by 0 bases, with 8 bases between the two germline ends. Per germline, CDR1 SGHTA and CDR2 FQGTGA. In DNA form, the CDR3 reads TGTGCCAGCAGCTCACAGGGAAGCACAGATACGCAGTATTTT. Protein sequence: CASSSQGSTDTQYF.

This chain connects TRBV19 to TRBJ1-2; 7 nucleotides match TRBD1. The CDR3 contains 13 residues. Trimming took 4 bases from V and 4 from J; bases not matched to a gene: 3. Germline assignment: CDR1 LNHDA and CDR2 SQIVND (reference sequence). CDR3 sequence (DNA): TGTGCCAGTAGTAAGGACAGGAGCTATGGCTACACCTTC. It translates to CASSKDRSYGYTF. The complete variable domain, with remaining parts taken from reference TRBV19 and TRBJ1-2, reads DGGITQSPKYLFRKEGQNVTLSCEQNLNHDAMYWYRQDPGQGLRLIYYSQIVNDFQKGDIAEGYSVSREKKESFPLTVTSAQKNPTAFYLCASSKDRSYGYTFGSGTRLTVV.

The V call is TRBV4-1, the J call TRBJ1-3, with 7 bases lining up with TRBD1. The CDR3 is made up of 13 amino acids. V was pared by 4 bases and J by 6 bases, with 3 bases of the junction left unmatched. Looked up from germline, CDR1 is MGHRA and CDR2 is YSYEKL. In nucleotides, the CDR3 is TGCGCCAGCAGCCTGGGACAGCCAAACACCATATATTTT. This sequence encodes CASSLGQPNTIYF.

The CDR3 sequence is CASSPRLGTSTDTQYF. CDR3 DNA: TGTGCCAGCAGCCCGCGTTTGGGGACTAGCACAGATACGCAGTATTTT. The rearrangement uses TRBV9 and TRBJ2-3; weak D call: TRBD2 (6 bases). V shed 4 bases and J shed 0 bases, with 15 bases lying between them. The CDR3 runs 16 residues. Germline V lookup: CDR1 SGDLS, CDR2 YYNGEE.

The rearrangement uses TRBV10-3 and TRBJ2-3, with 11 nucleotides matching TRBD2. Germline values: CDR1 ENHRY, CDR2 SYGVKD. This CDR3 contains 16 residues. Germline trimming cut 2 bases from V and 2 bases from J; bases unmatched to any gene: 3. The CDR3 reads CAISEASGGFTDTQYF. In DNA, the CDR3 is TGTGCCATCAGTGAGGCTAGCGGGGGGTTCACAGATACGCAGTATTTT.

The CDR3 sequence: CASSQDGPSGGQTTDTQYF. CDR3 bases: TGCGCCAGCAGCCAAGATGGCCCTAGCGGGGGCCAAACCACAGATACGCAGTATTTT. The rearrangement links TRBV4-3 to TRBJ2-3, with 10 bases aligning to TRBD2. V trimming: 0 bases; J trimming: 2 bases; junction bases outside the gene matches: 11. This CDR3 spans 19 amino acids. The germline V gene has CDR1 LGHNA and CDR2 YSLEER.

The gene calls are TRBV15 and TRBJ1-2; TRBD1 aligns across 7 bases. Germline loops: CDR1 LNHNV, CDR2 YYDKDF (reference sequence). This CDR3 has 13 amino acids. V lost 6 bases and J lost 2; bases outside the gene matches: 3. CDR3 sequence (DNA): TGTGCCACCAGTTTCAGGGGGAACTATGGCTACACCTTC. Protein: CATSFRGNYGYTF.

The chain is built from TRBV6-6 and TRBJ2-2, with TRBD2 matching 9 bases. The length of the CDR3 is 16 residues. Germline V lookup: CDR1 MNHNY, CDR2 SVGAGI (reference sequence). V was pared by 5 bases and J by 1 base, with 5 bases of the junction left unmatched. The DNA for the CDR3 is TGTGCCAGCAGTAGAAGCGGGGGGCGGAACACCGGGGAGCTGTTTTTT. Translating gives CASSRSGGRNTGELFF.

The chain couples TRBV6-6 to TRBJ2-2; D call uncertain. CDR1 MNHNY and CDR2 SVGAGI come from the germline V gene (reference sequence). Trimming took 6 bases from V and 0 from J, leaving 14 bases between them. The CDR3 consists of 16 residues. CDR3 loop: CASRFHAVPNTGELFF. CDR3 nucleotides: TGTGCCAGCAGATTCCACGCGGTGCCGAACACCGGGGAGCTGTTTTTT.

This sequence joins TRBV7-6 and TRBJ2-5, with 12 nucleotides matching TRBD2. Trimming removed 1 base from V and 6 bases from J; junction bases left unmatched: 6. The CDR3 loop spans 16 amino acids. Germline loops: CDR1 SGHVS, CDR2 FNYEAQ. In DNA form, the CDR3 reads TGTGCCAGCAGCTTAGAATCGACTAGCGGGAGTAAGACCCAGTACTTC. It yields the protein CASSLESTSGSKTQYF. Supplemented by reference TRBV7-6 and TRBJ2-5, the full variable domain reads GAGVSQSPRYKVTKRGQDVALRCDPISGHVSLYWYRQALGQGPEFLTYFNYEAQQDKSGLPNDRFSAERPEGSISTLTIQRTEQRDSAMYRCASSLESTSGSKTQYFGPGTRLLVL.

The gene calls are TRBV30 and TRBJ1-3; D is possibly TRBD1 (5 bases). The CDR3 totals 15 residues. The germline V gene has CDR1 GTSNPN and CDR2 SVGIG (reference sequence). V shed 5 bases and J shed 2 bases, with 16 bases lying between them. The CDR3 here is CAWAELTQAGNTIYF. The DNA of the CDR3 is TGTGCCTGGGCCGAACTGACACAGGCTGGAAACACCATATATTTT.

V usage is TRBV5-6 and J usage is TRBJ1-1, with D perhaps matching TRBD1 (6 bases). Trimming left V 1 base short and J 6 bases short, with 16 bases between. CDR3 size: 15 residues. Germline V lookup: CDR1 SGHDT, CDR2 YYEEEE. The CDR3: CASSLPDSSLPEAFF. In nucleotides, the CDR3 is TGTGCCAGCAGCTTGCCGGACAGCTCTCTCCCTGAAGCTTTCTTT.

The rearrangement uses TRBV7-2 and TRBJ1-2; 9 bases are shared with TRBD1. Germline CDR1 reads SGHTA; CDR2 reads FQGNSA. The ends lost 5 bases at V and 4 bases at J; junction bases unmatched: 5. The CDR3 length is 14 residues. CDR3 protein: CASSLDRGPYGYTF. The CDR3 nucleotides are TGTGCCAGCAGCCTGGACAGGGGACCCTATGGCTACACCTTC.

The chain joins TRBV5-4 to TRBJ1-6; 11 bases line up with TRBD1. The CDR3 has 16 residues. CDR1 is SGHNT and CDR2 is YYREEE in the germline V gene (reference sequence). V lost 3 bases to trimming and J lost 10 bases; unmatched junction nucleotides: 9. DNA for the CDR3: TGTGCCAGCAGCTCACGGACAGGGGGCGAAGCGTCACCCCTCCACTTT. Translated: CASSSRTGGEASPLHF.

V and J are TRBV11-3 and TRBJ1-1; weak D call: TRBD1 (6 bases). V was cut by 1 base and J by 0 bases, with 12 bases left in between. Germline loops: CDR1 SGHNT, CDR2 YENEEA. CDR3 length equals 16 residues. CDR3 coding DNA: TGTGCCAGCAGCTTAGGCGGGGGCCACATGAACACTGAAGCTTTCTTT. Translating it yields CASSLGGGHMNTEAFF.

This clone appeared a single time. The V call is TRBV5-4, the J call TRBJ1-2; weak D call: TRBD1 (6 bases). The germline V gene encodes CDR1 SGHNT and CDR2 YYREEE (reference sequence). The CDR3 contains 14 residues. The V and J ends lost 0 bases and 3 bases respectively, with 9 bases between them. Here the CDR3 reads CASSLGTAHYGYTF. CDR3 nucleotide sequence: TGTGCCAGCAGCTTGGGGACAGCCCACTATGGCTACACCTTC. Based on the CDR3 plus reference TRBV5-4 and TRBJ1-2, the full variable domain is ETGVTQSPTHLIKTRGQQVTLRCSSQSGHNTVSWYQQALGQGPQFIFQYYREEENGRGNFPPRFSGLQFPNYSSELNVNALELDDSALYLCASSLGTAHYGYTFGSGTRLTVV.